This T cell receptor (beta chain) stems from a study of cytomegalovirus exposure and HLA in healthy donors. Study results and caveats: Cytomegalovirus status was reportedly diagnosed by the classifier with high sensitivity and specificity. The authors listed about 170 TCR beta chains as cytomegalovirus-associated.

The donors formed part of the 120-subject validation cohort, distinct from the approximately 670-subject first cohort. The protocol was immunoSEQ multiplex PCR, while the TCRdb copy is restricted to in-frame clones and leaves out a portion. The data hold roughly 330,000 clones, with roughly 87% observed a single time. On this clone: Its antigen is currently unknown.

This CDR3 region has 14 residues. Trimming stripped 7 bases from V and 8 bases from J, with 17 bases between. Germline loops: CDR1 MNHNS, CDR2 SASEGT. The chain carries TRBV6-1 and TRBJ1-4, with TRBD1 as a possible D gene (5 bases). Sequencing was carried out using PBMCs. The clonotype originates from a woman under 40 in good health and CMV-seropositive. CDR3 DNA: TGTGCCAGCACAGGGACTCGCTCGTTGGAAAAACTGTTTTTT. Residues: CASTGTRSLEKLFF.